The sequence of this T cell receptor (beta chain) was determined in a study of T cell responses to AZD1222 COVID-19 vaccine. Measured with immunoSEQ multiplex PCR; TCRdb has only the in-frame clones, and not every one. The sample lists about 150,000 clones, around 90% occurring once. As for this clone: Its antigen is unidentified.

The CDR3 covers 10 residues. V was cut by 6 bases and J by 3 bases, with 6 bases left in between. Germline V gene data show CDR1 as DFQATT and CDR2 as SNEGSKA (reference sequence). Broader study findings: Clonal diversity may have been underestimated, and the donors were mostly white British, with more females than males.

This receptor was taken from an adult in good health. The chain recombines TRBV20-1 with TRBJ2-7; D is unclear. Sequencing was performed on peripheral blood, taken on day 0 of MenACWY control vaccination. CDR3 sequence: CSAADYEQYF. DNA for the CDR3: TGCAGTGCCGCCGACTACGAGCAGTACTTC.